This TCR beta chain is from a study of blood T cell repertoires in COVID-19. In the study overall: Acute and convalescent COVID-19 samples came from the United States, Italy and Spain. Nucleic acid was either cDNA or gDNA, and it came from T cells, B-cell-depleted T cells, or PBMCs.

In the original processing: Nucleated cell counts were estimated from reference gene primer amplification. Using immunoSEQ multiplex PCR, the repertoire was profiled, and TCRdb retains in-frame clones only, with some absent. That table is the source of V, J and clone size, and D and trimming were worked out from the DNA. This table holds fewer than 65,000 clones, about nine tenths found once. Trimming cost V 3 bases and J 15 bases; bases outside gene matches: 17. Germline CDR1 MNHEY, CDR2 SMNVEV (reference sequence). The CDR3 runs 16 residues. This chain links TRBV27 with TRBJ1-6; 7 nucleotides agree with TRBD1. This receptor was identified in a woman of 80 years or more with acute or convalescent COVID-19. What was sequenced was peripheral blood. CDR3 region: CASSFSGQSGFRYLHF. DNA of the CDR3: TGTGCCAGCAGTTTTTCGGGACAGTCCGGGTTTCGGTACCTCCACTTT.